This T cell receptor (beta chain) was profiled in a study of T cells in narcolepsy. Study at large: Donors had narcolepsy type 1 or type 2, or were healthy controls.

The CDR3 sequence is 13 residues long. Looked up from germline, CDR1 is MNHNS and CDR2 is SASEGT. V was trimmed by 6 bases and J by 6 bases, leaving 12 bases between them. The protocol was immunoSEQ multiplex PCR, while the TCRdb copy is restricted to in-frame clones and leaves out a portion. This table holds 27,000 or so clones, roughly nine tenths found once. As concerns this clone: The antigen is unknown. The sample carries other DNA sequences with the same CDR3.

Findings and caveats of the study: HCRT-specific and TRIB2-specific autoreactive clonotypes appeared among same-patient CSF and blood CD4+ clonotypes. Blood of same and different patients, but not healthy controls, reportedly held recurring autoreactive clonotypes. Some memory CD4+ repertoires had no autoreactive clone sequences.

V gene TRBV6-1 combines with J gene TRBJ1-5, with a tentative D call TRBD1 (5 bases). The receptor comes from a human donor with narcolepsy. The specimen was CD45RA- memory CD4+ T cells from PBMCs. The chain's CDR3 is CASSEGNFQPQHF. CDR3 sequence (DNA): TGTGCCAGCAGCGAGGGGAATTTTCAGCCCCAGCATTTT.